A selection of T cell receptor beta chains follows, all from one sample in a study of blood T cell repertoires in COVID-19. Profiled with immunoSEQ multiplex PCR; TCRdb holds only in-frame clones, not every one. The data show roughly 260,000 clones, around 93% seen once. The sequenced sample was PBMCs or T cells enriched from blood (not recorded which). The source of these receptors is a human donor in a cohort exposed to, infected with or recovered from COVID-19 (not recorded which). The donor label of this sample is uncertain. Both conserved end residues are part of each CDR3. A D gene is named only where the DNA matches it firmly. Only part of the rows carry a size: once, few, many, or a class if the clone is expanded.

CASAGTGRGVDEQYF TGTGCCAGCGCCGGGACAGGGAGAGGTGTGGACGAGCAGTACTTC TRBV27 TRBD1 TRBJ2-7 NA
CASSLLGTGGVRTEAFF TGTGCCAGCAGCTTATTAGGGACAGGGGGCGTTCGCACTGAAGCTTTCTTT TRBV11-2 TRBD1 TRBJ1-1 NA
CATSDSGLLQETQYF TGTGCCACCAGTGATTCGGGACTGCTCCAAGAGACCCAGTACTTC TRBV24-1 NA TRBJ2-5 NA
CASSTPGQGLYEQYF TGTGCCAGTAGTACGCCGGGACAGGGACTCTACGAGCAGTACTTC TRBV19 TRBD1 TRBJ2-7 once
CASTRDQGGNQPQHF TGTGCCAGTACTCGTGACCAGGGCGGCAATCAGCCCCAGCATTTT TRBV19 NA TRBJ1-5 NA
CASRPTDRPSGNTIYF TGTGCCAGTAGACCAACCGACAGACCCTCTGGAAACACCATATATTTT TRBV19 NA TRBJ1-3 NA
CASSISPRSPYEQYF TGTGCCAGTAGTATAAGCCCACGATCCCCTTACGAGCAGTACTTC TRBV19 NA TRBJ2-7 NA
CASSTYRQGSGYGYTF TGTGCCAGCAGCACCTACCGACAGGGAAGCGGCTATGGCTACACCTTC TRBV11-1 TRBD1 TRBJ1-2 NA
CASSSSGGGLAGTWGTQYF TGCGCCAGCAGCTCCTCGGGGGGCGGCCTAGCGGGGACATGGGGGACCCAGTACTTC TRBV5-1 TRBD2 TRBJ2-5 NA
CASSPAGGDEKLFF TGTGCCAGCAGCCCCGCCGGGGGAGATGAAAAACTGTTTTTT TRBV7-3 NA TRBJ1-4 NA
CASTPVGMDTQYF TGTGCCAGCACCCCAGTCGGGATGGATACGCAGTATTTT TRBV6-2/TRBV6-3 NA TRBJ2-3 NA
CATSEPQGAPINEQFF TGTGCCACCAGTGAGCCACAGGGGGCCCCCATCAATGAGCAGTTCTTC TRBV24-1 TRBD1 TRBJ2-1 NA
CASSPDRFQDEQYF TGCGCCAGCAGCCCAGACAGGTTTCAGGACGAGCAGTACTTC TRBV4-1 NA TRBJ2-7 NA
CATSVEGDYGYTF TGTGCCACCAGTGTTGAAGGAGACTATGGCTACACCTTC TRBV24-1 NA TRBJ1-2 NA
CASSPLSQGLGNTIYF TGTGCCAGCAGTCCCCTCTCCCAGGGGCTCGGAAACACCATATATTTT TRBV27 NA TRBJ1-3 NA
CASSSRQDILYTGELFF TGTGCCAGCAGCTCCCGTCAGGATATCTTGTACACCGGGGAGCTGTTTTTT TRBV7-2 NA TRBJ2-2 NA
CASSPYYTDTQYF TGTGCCAGCAGCCCCTACTACACAGATACGCAGTATTTT TRBV6-5 NA TRBJ2-3 NA
CSASREDGNQPQHF TGCAGTGCTAGTAGGGAGGATGGCAATCAGCCCCAGCATTTT TRBV20-1 NA TRBJ1-5 few
CASRETSSGYNEQFF TGTGCCAGTAGGGAGACCTCTAGCGGATACAATGAGCAGTTCTTC TRBV19 TRBD2 TRBJ2-1 NA
CASSQGSRTSREQYF TGTGCCAGTTCCCAAGGGAGCCGGACGTCTCGGGAGCAGTACTTC TRBV19 NA TRBJ2-7 NA
CASSPRTGGNGYTF TGTGCCAGCAGCCCCCGGACAGGGGGGAATGGCTACACCTTC TRBV11-2 TRBD1 TRBJ1-2 NA
CAWSTRTGRNTEAFF TGTGCCTGGAGTACGAGGACAGGGAGGAACACTGAAGCTTTCTTT TRBV30 TRBD1 TRBJ1-1 once
CASSLASGGAGTGELFF TGTGCCAGCAGCTTGGCTAGCGGGGGGGCGGGCACCGGGGAGCTGTTTTTT TRBV7-2 TRBD2 TRBJ2-2 NA
CSKGVGLDTQYF TGCAGCAAGGGAGTAGGGTTGGATACGCAGTATTTT TRBV29-1 NA TRBJ2-3 NA
CAAGVRGKDTEAFF TGTGCCGCGGGAGTGCGGGGGAAGGACACTGAAGCTTTCTTT TRBV5-4 NA TRBJ1-1 few
CASSQVVRGTNYGYTF TGTGCCAGCAGCCAAGTTGTTCGGGGAACTAACTATGGCTACACCTTC TRBV4-2 NA TRBJ1-2 NA
CASSSPGQGAYGYTF TGTGCCAGCAGCTCACCTGGACAGGGGGCGTATGGCTACACCTTC TRBV7-9 TRBD1 TRBJ1-2 NA
CASSGETGDAAGSNQPQHF TGTGCCAGTAGTGGGGAGACAGGGGACGCGGCCGGGAGCAATCAGCCCCAGCATTTT TRBV19 TRBD1 TRBJ1-5 NA
CASSRGGDLRLYEQFF TGTGCCAGTAGTCGAGGGGGGGACCTGAGGTTGTATGAGCAGTTCTTC TRBV19 NA TRBJ2-1 once
CASELGRGVGYGYTF TGTGCCAGTGAACTAGGGAGAGGCGTTGGCTATGGCTACACCTTC TRBV19 NA TRBJ1-2 NA
CASSGNKGAIGNQPQHF TGTGCCAGCAGTGGGAATAAGGGGGCGATCGGCAATCAGCCCCAGCATTTT TRBV2 TRBD1 TRBJ1-5 NA
CASSPRQGENEKLFF TGTGCCAGCAGCCCTCGACAGGGCGAAAATGAAAAACTGTTTTTT TRBV7-9 TRBD1 TRBJ1-4 NA
CASSQVIARRGRTYEQYF TGCGCCAGCAGCCAAGTTATAGCTCGGCGGGGGCGTACCTACGAGCAGTACTTC TRBV4-1 NA TRBJ2-7 NA
CASSLVFGDQETQYF TGTGCCAGCAGCTTAGTCTTCGGGGATCAAGAGACCCAGTACTTC TRBV7-9 NA TRBJ2-5 NA
CASRRTGDQPQHF TGTGCCAGCAGGAGGACAGGCGATCAGCCCCAGCATTTT TRBV27 TRBD1 TRBJ1-5 few
CAITAGGSGANVLTF TGTGCCATCACAGCGGGGGGCTCTGGGGCCAACGTCCTGACTTTC TRBV10-3 TRBD2 TRBJ2-6 NA
CASSPGTGEGLYNEQFF TGTGCCAGCAGCCCGGGGACAGGGGAAGGCCTCTACAATGAGCAGTTCTTC TRBV7-8 TRBD1 TRBJ2-1 NA
CASSLVPGGGQETQYF TGTGCCAGCAGCTTAGTGCCAGGGGGAGGTCAAGAGACCCAGTACTTC TRBV7-8 NA TRBJ2-5 few
CASSKGPANYGYTF TGTGCCAGCAGTAAGGGGCCCGCTAACTATGGCTACACCTTC TRBV7-3 NA TRBJ1-2 NA
CSASLGAGPPGPQHF TGCAGTGCTAGTCTGGGGGCAGGCCCGCCCGGGCCCCAGCATTTT TRBV20-1 NA TRBJ1-5 NA
CAISGKGAPEKLFF TGTGCCATCAGTGGCAAGGGGGCTCCGGAAAAACTGTTTTTT TRBV10-3 TRBD1 TRBJ1-4 NA
CASSVREFNEKLFF TGTGCCAGCAGCGTTCGGGAGTTTAATGAAAAACTGTTTTTT TRBV9 NA TRBJ1-4 NA
CASSDVGQVTDTQYF TGTGCCAGCAGTGACGTGGGCCAGGTCACAGATACGCAGTATTTT TRBV6-1 NA TRBJ2-3 once
CAWSGGGTLKLFF TGTGCCTGGAGTGGGGGGGGCACACTAAAACTGTTTTTT TRBV30 NA TRBJ1-4 NA
CASSLETSRAFF TGTGCCAGCAGTTTGGAGACCTCTCGGGCTTTCTTT TRBV28 NA TRBJ1-1 few
CASSVSVVANTGELFF TGTGCCAGCAGCGTTAGCGTCGTCGCGAACACCGGGGAGCTGTTTTTT TRBV9 NA TRBJ2-2 NA
CAWGKPDSGNTIYF TGTGCCTGGGGTAAGCCAGACAGTGGAAACACCATATATTTT TRBV30 NA TRBJ1-3 NA
CASSTSPPGGGGYTF TGTGCCAGCAGCACCTCTCCTCCAGGGGGCGGAGGCTACACCTTC TRBV11-2 TRBD1 TRBJ1-2 NA
CASSQDGGELRGAYTGELFF TGCGCCAGCAGCCAAGATGGAGGGGAGTTGCGGGGGGCCTACACCGGGGAGCTGTTTTTT TRBV4-3 TRBD2 TRBJ2-2 NA
CASSLDRGTGNTEAFF TGTGCCAGCAGCTTAGACCGGGGGACAGGGAACACTGAAGCTTTCTTT TRBV7-2 TRBD1 TRBJ1-1 NA
CASSLRSQPNTEAFF TGTGCCAGCAGTTTAAGGAGTCAGCCGAACACTGAAGCTTTCTTT TRBV27 NA TRBJ1-1 NA
CASSRNAGTSYEQYF TGTGCCAGCTCACGAAACGCCGGGACAAGTTACGAGCAGTACTTC TRBV18 NA TRBJ2-7 once
CASSHSGGRGDTQYF TGTGCCAGCTCACATAGCGGGGGGCGTGGAGATACGCAGTATTTT TRBV18 TRBD2 TRBJ2-3 NA
CATSEYPQLTGRPFF TGTGCCACCAGTGAGTACCCCCAACTGACAGGGAGGCCTTTCTTT TRBV15 TRBD1 TRBJ1-1 NA